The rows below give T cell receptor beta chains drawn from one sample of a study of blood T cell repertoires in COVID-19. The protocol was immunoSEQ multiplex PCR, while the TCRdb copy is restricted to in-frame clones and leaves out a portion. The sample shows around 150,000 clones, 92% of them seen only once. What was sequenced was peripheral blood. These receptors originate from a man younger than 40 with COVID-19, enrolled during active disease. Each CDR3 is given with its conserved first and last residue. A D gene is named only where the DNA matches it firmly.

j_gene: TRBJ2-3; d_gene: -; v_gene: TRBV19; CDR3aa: CASSTDRITDTQYF; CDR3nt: TGTGCCAGTAGTACTGACAGGATTACAGATACGCAGTATTTT
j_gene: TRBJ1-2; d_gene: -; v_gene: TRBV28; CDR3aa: CASSFVTGRGNYGYTF; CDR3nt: TGTGCCAGCAGTTTTGTCACCGGCAGGGGTAACTATGGCTACACCTTC
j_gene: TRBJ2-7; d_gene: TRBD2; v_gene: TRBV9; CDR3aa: CASSVRDYPYEQYF; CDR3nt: TGTGCCAGCAGCGTACGGGACTATCCCTACGAGCAGTACTTC
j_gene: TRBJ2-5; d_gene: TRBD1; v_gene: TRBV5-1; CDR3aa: CASSLETGQGETQYF; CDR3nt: TGCGCCAGCAGCTTGGAGACAGGGCAAGGCGAGACCCAGTACTTC
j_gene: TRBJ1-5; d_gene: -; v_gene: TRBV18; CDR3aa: CASSSMAGNNQPQHF; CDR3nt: TGTGCCAGCTCATCGATGGCGGGGAACAATCAGCCCCAGCATTTT
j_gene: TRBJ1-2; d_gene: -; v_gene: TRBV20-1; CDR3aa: CSASSNNNYGYTF; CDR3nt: TGCAGTGCTAGTTCAAACAATAACTATGGCTACACCTTC
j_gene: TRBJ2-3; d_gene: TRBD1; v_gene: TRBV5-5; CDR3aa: CASTPLTGDIDTQYF; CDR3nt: TGTGCCAGCACCCCGCTGACAGGGGATATTGATACGCAGTATTTT
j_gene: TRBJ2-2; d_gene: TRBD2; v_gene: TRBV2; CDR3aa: CASSLAGGTGELFF; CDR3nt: TGTGCCAGCAGCCTAGCGGGGGGGACCGGGGAGCTGTTTTTT
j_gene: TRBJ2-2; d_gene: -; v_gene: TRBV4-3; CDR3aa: CASSQDFILGSRGVGELFF; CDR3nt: TGCGCCAGCAGCCAAGACTTTATCTTAGGGTCCAGGGGGGTCGGGGAGCTGTTTTTT
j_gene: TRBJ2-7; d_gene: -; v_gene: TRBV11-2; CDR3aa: CASSLFARTYEQYF; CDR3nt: TGTGCCAGCAGCCTGTTTGCCAGGACCTACGAGCAGTACTTC
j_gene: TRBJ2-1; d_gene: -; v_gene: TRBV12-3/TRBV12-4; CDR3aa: CASSPRSQGEQFF; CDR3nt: TGTGCCAGCAGCCCTCGATCCCAGGGTGAGCAGTTCTTC
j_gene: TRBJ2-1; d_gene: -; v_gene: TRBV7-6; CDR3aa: CASSSRYRESSYNEQFF; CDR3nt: TGTGCCAGCAGCAGCCGATACAGGGAGAGCTCCTACAATGAGCAGTTCTTC
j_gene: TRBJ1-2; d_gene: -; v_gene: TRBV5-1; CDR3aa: CASNNVAGGYGYTF; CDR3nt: TGCGCCAGCAACAACGTGGCCGGGGGCTATGGCTACACCTTC
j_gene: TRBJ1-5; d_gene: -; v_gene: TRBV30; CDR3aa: CAWSYSSNQPQHF; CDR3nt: TGTGCCTGGAGTTACAGTAGCAATCAGCCCCAGCATTTT
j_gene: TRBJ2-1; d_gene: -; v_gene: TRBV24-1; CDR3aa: CATSHHRNPSGGEQFF; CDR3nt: TGTGCCACCAGTCATCACAGGAACCCATCGGGTGGTGAGCAGTTCTTC